This T cell receptor beta chain was sequenced during a study of blood T cell repertoires in COVID-19. Measured with immunoSEQ multiplex PCR; TCRdb has only the in-frame clones, and not every one. The sample shows over 70,000 clones, more than 75% of them seen only once. Germline lookup yields CDR1 DFQATT and CDR2 SNEGSKA (reference sequence). The CDR3 has 14 residues. Trimming removed 3 bases from V and 4 bases from J, with 10 bases in between. Sample: peripheral blood. The V and J genes are TRBV20-1 and TRBJ2-6; the D is unclear. The sequence was obtained from a man aged 60-69 years with COVID-19, enrolled during active disease. The CDR3 DNA sequence: TGCAGTGCTAGTCAGTCGGAGGGGGCCAACGTCCTGACTTTC. This encodes CSASQSEGANVLTF.